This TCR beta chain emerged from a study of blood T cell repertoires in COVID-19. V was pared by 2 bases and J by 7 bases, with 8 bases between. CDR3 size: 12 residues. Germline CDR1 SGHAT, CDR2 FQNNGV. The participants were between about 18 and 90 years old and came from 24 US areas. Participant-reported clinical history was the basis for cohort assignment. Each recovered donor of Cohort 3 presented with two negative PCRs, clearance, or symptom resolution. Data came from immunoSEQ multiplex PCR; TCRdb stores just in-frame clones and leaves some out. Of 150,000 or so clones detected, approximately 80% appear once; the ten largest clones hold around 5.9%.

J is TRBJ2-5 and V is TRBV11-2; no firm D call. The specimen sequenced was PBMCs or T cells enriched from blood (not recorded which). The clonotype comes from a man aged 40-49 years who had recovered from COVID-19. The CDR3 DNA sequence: TGTGCCAGCAGCTTATCCATCAGGACCCAGTACTTC. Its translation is CASSLSIRTQYF. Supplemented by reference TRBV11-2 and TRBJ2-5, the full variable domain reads EAGVAQSPRYKIIEKRQSVAFWCNPISGHATLYWYQQILGQGPKLLIQFQNNGVVDDSQLPKDRFSAERLKGVDSTLKIQPAKLEDSAVYLCASSLSIRTQYFGPGTRLLVL.